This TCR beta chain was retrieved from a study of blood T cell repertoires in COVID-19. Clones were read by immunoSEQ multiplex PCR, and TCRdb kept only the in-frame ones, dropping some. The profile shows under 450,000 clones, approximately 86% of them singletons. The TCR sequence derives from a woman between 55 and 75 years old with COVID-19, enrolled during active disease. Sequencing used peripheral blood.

CDR3 coding DNA: TGCGCCAGCAGCCAACTACCCCCCTTAAAGTACCAAGAGACCCAGTACTTC. Its translation: CASSQLPPLKYQETQYF. V usage is TRBV4-1 and J usage is TRBJ2-5; D is uncertain. Trimming left V 2 bases short and J 0 bases short, with 16 bases between. This CDR3 comprises 17 residues. The germline V gene encodes CDR1 MGHRA and CDR2 YSYEKL.